The present TCR beta chain was sequenced within a study of T cell repertoires in ileal Crohn's disease. Method: immunoSEQ multiplex PCR; TCRdb's copy keeps in-frame clones and lacks some. The data contain around 15,000 clones, more than 85% of them singletons. Stated time point: inflamed ileum from the surgical specimen. The TCR was taken from an adult with Crohn's disease. Sequenced: ileal tissue.

CDR3 loop: CASSLAPSGGSGELFF. CDR3 bases: TGTGCCAGCAGCTTAGCGCCTAGCGGGGGGTCCGGGGAGCTGTTTTTT. V is TRBV7-6 and J is TRBJ2-2, with 11 bases matching TRBD2. The length of the CDR3 is 16 residues. Germline V gene data show CDR1 as SGHVS and CDR2 as FNYEAQ. Germline trimming cut 0 bases from V and 6 bases from J; bases unmatched to any gene: 3.